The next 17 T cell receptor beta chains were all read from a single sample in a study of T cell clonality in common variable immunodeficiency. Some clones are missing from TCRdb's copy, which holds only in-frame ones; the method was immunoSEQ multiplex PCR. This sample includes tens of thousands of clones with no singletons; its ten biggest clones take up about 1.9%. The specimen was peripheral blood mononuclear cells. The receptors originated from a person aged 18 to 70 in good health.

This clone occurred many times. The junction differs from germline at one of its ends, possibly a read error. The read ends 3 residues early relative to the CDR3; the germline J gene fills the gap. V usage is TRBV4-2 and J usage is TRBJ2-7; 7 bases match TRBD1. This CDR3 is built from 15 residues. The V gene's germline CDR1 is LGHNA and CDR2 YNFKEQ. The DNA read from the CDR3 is TGCGCCAGCAGCCAAGAGAGCAGGGGGACCTACGAG. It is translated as CASSQESRGTYE. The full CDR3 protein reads CASSQESRGTYEQYF.

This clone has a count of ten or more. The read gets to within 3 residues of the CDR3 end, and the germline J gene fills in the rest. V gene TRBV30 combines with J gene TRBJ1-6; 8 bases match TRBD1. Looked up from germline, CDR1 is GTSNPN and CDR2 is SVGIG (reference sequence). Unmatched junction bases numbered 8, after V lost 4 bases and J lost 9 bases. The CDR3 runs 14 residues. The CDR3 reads CAWTVGTGGSPLHF. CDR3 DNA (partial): TGTGCCTGGACCGTGGGGACAGGAGGTTCACCC.

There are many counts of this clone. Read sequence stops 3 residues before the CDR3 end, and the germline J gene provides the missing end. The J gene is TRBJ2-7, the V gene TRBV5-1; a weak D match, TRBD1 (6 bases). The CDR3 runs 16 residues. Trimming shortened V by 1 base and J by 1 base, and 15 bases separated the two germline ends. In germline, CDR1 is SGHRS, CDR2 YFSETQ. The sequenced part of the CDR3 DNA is TGCGCCAGCAGCTTGTATCAGGGGAGTGGGTCCTACGAG. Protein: CASSLYQGSGSYE. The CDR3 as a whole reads CASSLYQGSGSYEQYF.

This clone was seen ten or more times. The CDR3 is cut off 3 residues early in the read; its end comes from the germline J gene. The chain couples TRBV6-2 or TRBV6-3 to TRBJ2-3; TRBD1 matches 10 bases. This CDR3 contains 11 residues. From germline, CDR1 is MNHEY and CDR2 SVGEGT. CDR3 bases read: TGTGCCAGCAACGACAGGGGGCCG. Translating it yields CASNDRGP. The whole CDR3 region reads CASNDRGPQYF.

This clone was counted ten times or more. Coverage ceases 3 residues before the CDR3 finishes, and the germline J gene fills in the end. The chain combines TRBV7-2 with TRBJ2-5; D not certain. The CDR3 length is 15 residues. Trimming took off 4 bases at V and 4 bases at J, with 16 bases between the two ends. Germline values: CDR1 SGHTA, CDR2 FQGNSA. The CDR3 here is CASSWLPSTPETQYF. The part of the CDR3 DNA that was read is TGTGCCAGCAGCTGGCTTCCCTCAACCCCAGAGACC.

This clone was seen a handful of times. CDR3 bases read: TGTGCCTGGAGTGTTTCCGGAACAGGGCTCGGT. It codes for CAWSVSGTGLG. The complete CDR3 sequence is CAWSVSGTGLGQYF. This chain joins TRBV30 and TRBJ2-4, with a weak D call TRBD1 (6 bases). The DNA ends 3 residues before the CDR3 does, and the rest of the CDR3 is filled in from the germline J gene. Germline loops: CDR1 GTSNPN, CDR2 SVGIG (reference sequence). The CDR3 has 14 residues.

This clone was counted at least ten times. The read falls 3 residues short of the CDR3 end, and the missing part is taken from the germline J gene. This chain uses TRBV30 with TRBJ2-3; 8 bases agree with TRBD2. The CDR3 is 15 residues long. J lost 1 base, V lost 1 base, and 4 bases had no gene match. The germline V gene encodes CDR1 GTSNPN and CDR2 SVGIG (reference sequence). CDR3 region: CAWSGYGGGTDTQYF. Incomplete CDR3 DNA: TGTGCCTGGAGTGGGTACGGGGGGGGCACAGATACG. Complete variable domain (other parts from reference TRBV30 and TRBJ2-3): SQTIHQWPATLVQPVGSPLSLECTVEGTSNPNLYWYRQAAGRGLQLLFYSVGIGQISSEVPQNLSASRPQDRQFILSSKKLLLSDSGFYLCAWSGYGGGTDTQYFGPGTRLTVL.

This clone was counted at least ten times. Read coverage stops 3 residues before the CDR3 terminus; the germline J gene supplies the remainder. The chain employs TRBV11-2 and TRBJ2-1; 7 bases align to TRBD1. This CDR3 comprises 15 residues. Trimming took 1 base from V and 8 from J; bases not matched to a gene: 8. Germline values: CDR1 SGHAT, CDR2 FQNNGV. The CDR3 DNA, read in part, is TGTGCCAGCAGCTTAGGTGAGACAGGGTTGTATGAG. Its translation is CASSLGETGLYE. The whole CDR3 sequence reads CASSLGETGLYEQFF.

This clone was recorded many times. The covered CDR3 bases are TGCGCCAGCAGCACCCTGGGACAGAACACTGAA. This gives the protein CASSTLGQNTE. The whole CDR3 protein is CASSTLGQNTEAFF. The chain recombines TRBV5-1 with TRBJ1-1; TRBD1 is a possible D gene (6 bases). The read ends 3 residues early relative to the CDR3; the germline J gene fills the gap. The V gene lost 4 bases and the J gene lost 1 base, with 11 bases spanning the gap. Germline CDR1 and CDR2: SGHRS and YFSETQ. This CDR3 contains 14 residues.

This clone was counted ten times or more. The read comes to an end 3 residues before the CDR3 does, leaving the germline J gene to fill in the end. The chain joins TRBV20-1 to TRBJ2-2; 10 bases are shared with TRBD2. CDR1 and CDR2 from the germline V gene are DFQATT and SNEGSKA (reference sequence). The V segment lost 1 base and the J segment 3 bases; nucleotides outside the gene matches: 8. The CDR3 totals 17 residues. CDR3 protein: CSARGPSGGVDTGELFF. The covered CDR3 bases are TGCAGTGCTAGAGGCCCTAGCGGGGGTGTCGACACCGGGGAG.

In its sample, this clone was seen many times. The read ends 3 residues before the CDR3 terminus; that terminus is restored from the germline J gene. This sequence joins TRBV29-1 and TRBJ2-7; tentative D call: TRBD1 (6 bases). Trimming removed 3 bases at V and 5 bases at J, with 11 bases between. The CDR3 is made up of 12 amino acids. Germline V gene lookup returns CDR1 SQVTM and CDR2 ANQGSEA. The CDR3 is CSVEGAENEQYF. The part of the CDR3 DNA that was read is TGCAGCGTTGAGGGGGCAGAGAACGAG.

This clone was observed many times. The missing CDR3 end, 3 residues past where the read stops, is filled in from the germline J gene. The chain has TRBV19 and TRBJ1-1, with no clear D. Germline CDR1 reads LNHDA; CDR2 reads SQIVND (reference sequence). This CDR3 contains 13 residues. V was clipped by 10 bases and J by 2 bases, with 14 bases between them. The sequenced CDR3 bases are TGTGCCACCATCGGGGAGTCCAACACTGAA. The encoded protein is CATIGESNTE. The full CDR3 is CATIGESNTEAFF. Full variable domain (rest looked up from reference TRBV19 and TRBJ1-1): DGGITQSPKYLFRKEGQNVTLSCEQNLNHDAMYWYRQDPGQGLRLIYYSQIVNDFQKGDIAEGYSVSREKKESFPLTVTSAQKNPTAFYLCATIGESNTEAFFGQGTRLTVV.

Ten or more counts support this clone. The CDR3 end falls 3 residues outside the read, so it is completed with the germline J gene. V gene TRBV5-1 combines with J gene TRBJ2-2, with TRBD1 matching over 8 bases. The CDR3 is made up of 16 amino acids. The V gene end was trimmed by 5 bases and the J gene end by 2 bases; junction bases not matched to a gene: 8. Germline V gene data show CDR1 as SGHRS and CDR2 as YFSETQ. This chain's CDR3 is CASSNTGGTNTGELFF. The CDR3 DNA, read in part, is TGCGCCAGCAGTAATACAGGGGGAACAAACACCGGGGAG.

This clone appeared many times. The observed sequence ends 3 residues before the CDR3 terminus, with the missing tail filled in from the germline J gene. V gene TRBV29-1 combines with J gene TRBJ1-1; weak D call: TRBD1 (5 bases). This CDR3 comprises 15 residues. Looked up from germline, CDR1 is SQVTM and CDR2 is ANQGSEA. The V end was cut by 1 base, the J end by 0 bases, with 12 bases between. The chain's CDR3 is CSVEGRASMNTEAFF. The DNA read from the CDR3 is TGCAGCGTTGAAGGCAGGGCGTCCATGAACACTGAA.

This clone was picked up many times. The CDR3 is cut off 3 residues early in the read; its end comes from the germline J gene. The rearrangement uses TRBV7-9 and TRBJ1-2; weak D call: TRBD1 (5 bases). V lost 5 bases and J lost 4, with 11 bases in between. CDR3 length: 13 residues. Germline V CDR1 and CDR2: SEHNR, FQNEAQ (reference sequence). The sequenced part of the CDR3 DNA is TGTGCCAGCAGCCCCCAGGGTCCCTATGGC. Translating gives CASSPQGPYG. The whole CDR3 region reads CASSPQGPYGYTF.

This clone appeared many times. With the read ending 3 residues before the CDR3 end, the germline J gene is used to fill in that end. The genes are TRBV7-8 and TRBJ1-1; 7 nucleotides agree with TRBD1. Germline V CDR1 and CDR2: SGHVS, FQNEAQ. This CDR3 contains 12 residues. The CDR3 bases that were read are TGTGCCAGCAGCTTTACGACAGGGAGA. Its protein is CASSFTTGR. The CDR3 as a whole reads CASSFTTGRAFF. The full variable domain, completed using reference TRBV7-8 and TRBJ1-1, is GAGVSQSPRYKVAKRGQDVALRCDPISGHVSLFWYQQALGQGPEFLTYFQNEAQLDKSGLPSDRFFAERPEGSVSTLKIQRTQQEDSAVYLCASSFTTGRAFFGQGTRLTVV.

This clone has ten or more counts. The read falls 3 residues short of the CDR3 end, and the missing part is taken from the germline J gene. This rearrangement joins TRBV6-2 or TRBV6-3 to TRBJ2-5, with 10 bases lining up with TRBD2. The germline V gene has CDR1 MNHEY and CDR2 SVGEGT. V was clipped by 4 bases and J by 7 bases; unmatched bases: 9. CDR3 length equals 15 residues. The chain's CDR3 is CASSSSGTSDGTQYF. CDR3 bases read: TGTGCCAGCAGTTCCAGCGGGACTAGCGATGGGACC.